A single sample gave rise to the 32 T cell receptor beta chains below, sequenced in a study of high-grade serous ovarian cancer treatment subgroups. Sequencing was performed with immunoSEQ multiplex PCR; in TCRdb, only in-frame clones are kept and a portion is missing. This table holds 4,500 or so clones, 77% found once. Tumor samples were taken before definitive surgery or chemotherapy. Specimen: tumor tissue. These receptors were obtained from a human donor with high-grade serous ovarian cancer.

A single count supports this clone. J is TRBJ2-2 and V is TRBV6-6; TRBD2 aligns across 7 bases. This CDR3 contains 15 residues. Germline V lookup: CDR1 MNHNY, CDR2 SVGAGI (reference sequence). The J segment lost 7 bases and the V segment lost 6 bases, leaving 11 bases of the junction unmatched. This CDR3 is CASRRLAETGGELFF. DNA of the CDR3: TGTGCCAGCAGGCGGCTAGCGGAGACCGGCGGGGAGCTGTTTTTT.

The rearrangement uses TRBV4-1 and TRBJ1-4; D is perhaps TRBD1 (5 bases). Between the trimmed V and J ends, which lost 0 bases and 4 bases, there was a span of 15 bases. Germline loops: CDR1 MGHRA, CDR2 YSYEKL. CDR3 length equals 17 residues. The CDR3 bases are TGCGCCAGCAGCCAAGAAGGGACCGGGACTGTTAATGAAAAACTGTTTTTT. Residues: CASSQEGTGTVNEKLFF.

The chain links TRBV4-1 to TRBJ2-7, with a tentative D call TRBD1 (5 bases). The CDR3 has 14 residues. The germline V gene has CDR1 MGHRA and CDR2 YSYEKL. V lost 2 bases and J 8 bases, leaving 16 bases between the germline ends. CDR3 region: CASSQYLGPSKQYV. CDR3 sequence (DNA): TGCGCCAGCAGCCAATACTTGGGGCCCTCCAAGCAGTACGTC.

The rearrangement links TRBV10-3 to TRBJ1-2, with TRBD1 as a possible D gene (5 bases). From germline, CDR1 is ENHRY and CDR2 SYGVKD. The CDR3 consists of 12 residues. Trimming left V 6 bases short and J 6 bases short, with 11 bases between. The CDR3 sequence is CAISPMGDGYTF. In nucleotides, the CDR3 is TGTGCCATCAGCCCGATGGGGGATGGCTACACCTTC.

The chain is built from TRBV4-2 and TRBJ1-2, with D possibly being TRBD1 (5 bases). V shed 0 bases and J shed 4 bases, with 9 bases lying between them. The germline CDR1 and CDR2 sequences are LGHNA and YNFKEQ. CDR3 length: 14 amino acids. The CDR3 DNA reads TGTGCCAGCAGCCAAGAAGGACATACCTATGGCTACACCTTC. Its protein is CASSQEGHTYGYTF.

The rearrangement uses TRBV5-6 and TRBJ2-2; TRBD2 agrees at 7 bases. Losses at the gene ends were 2 bases for V and 0 bases for J; bases not matched to a gene: 7. In germline, CDR1 is SGHDT, CDR2 YYEEEE. The CDR3 length is 17 residues. Here the CDR3 DNA reads TGTGCCAGCAGCTTACTGGCGGGAGCGTCGAACACCGGGGAGCTGTTTTTT. This sequence encodes CASSLLAGASNTGELFF.

The chain recombines TRBV29-1 with TRBJ2-3, with 8 bases aligning to TRBD1. The CDR3 contains 14 residues. Germline V lookup: CDR1 SQVTM, CDR2 ANQGSEA. The junction had 9 bases not matched to a gene; V was cut back by 6 bases and J by 4 bases. The CDR3 nucleotides are TGCAGCGTCCCCGAAGGACAGGGCGCAGATACGCAGTATTTT. Protein product: CSVPEGQGADTQYF.

This chain connects TRBV28 to TRBJ2-2; TRBD1 agrees at 9 bases. Germline trimming cut 5 bases from V and 4 bases from J; bases unmatched to any gene: 8. The length of the CDR3 is 16 residues. In germline, CDR1 is MDHEN, CDR2 SYDVKM. CDR3: CASSPLGTGSTGELFF. For the CDR3, the DNA is TGTGCCAGCAGTCCGTTAGGGACAGGGAGCACCGGGGAGCTGTTTTTT.

This clone was seen a single time. This rearrangement joins TRBV4-1 to TRBJ2-1; no definite D call. V dropped 0 bases and J dropped 7 bases, with 7 bases sitting between them. Germline values: CDR1 MGHRA, CDR2 YSYEKL. The CDR3 has 13 residues. The CDR3 region is CASSQDESNEQFF. CDR3 nucleotides: TGCGCCAGCAGCCAAGACGAGAGTAATGAGCAGTTCTTC.

The chain combines TRBV6-4 with TRBJ2-3; the match to TRBD1 covers 7 bases. Germline V gives CDR1 MRHNA, CDR2 SNTAGT. V lost 5 bases to trimming and J lost 1 base; unmatched junction nucleotides: 3. This CDR3 has 14 residues. The CDR3 DNA follows: TGTGCCAGCAGTCGACAGGGCCGCACAGATACGCAGTATTTT. Amino acid sequence: CASSRQGRTDTQYF.

J is TRBJ1-1 and V is TRBV2; 9 nucleotides align to TRBD1. J lost 5 bases, V lost 5 bases, and 6 bases had no gene match. Germline CDR1 is SNHLY and CDR2 is FYNNEI. This CDR3 has 14 amino acids. CDR3 sequence: CASSSTGGGTEAFF. CDR3 DNA: TGTGCCAGCAGTAGTACAGGGGGCGGTACTGAAGCTTTCTTT.

The V call is TRBV27, the J call TRBJ1-4, with TRBD1 matching over 7 bases. J gave up 5 bases and V 7 bases, and 7 bases lay outside the gene matches. The germline V gene encodes CDR1 MNHEY and CDR2 SMNVEV (reference sequence). CDR3 length: 14 residues. This chain's CDR3 is CASKLTGPNEKLFF. The CDR3 coding sequence is TGTGCCAGCAAATTGACAGGGCCGAATGAAAAACTGTTTTTT.

This chain uses TRBV4-1 with TRBJ2-3, with 10 bases aligning to TRBD2. Germline lookup yields CDR1 MGHRA and CDR2 YSYEKL. V gave up 0 bases and J gave up 0 bases; unmatched junction bases: 3. This CDR3 has 17 residues. For the CDR3, the DNA is TGCGCCAGCAGCCAAGAGAGCGGGAGGGCGAGCACAGATACGCAGTATTTT. This gives the protein CASSQESGRASTDTQYF.

This sequence joins TRBV28 and TRBJ2-1; D unclear. There are 14 residues in the CDR3. V lost 4 bases and J 7 bases, leaving 14 bases between the germline ends. The germline V gene has CDR1 MDHEN and CDR2 SYDVKM. The DNA of the CDR3 is TGTGCCAGCAGTTCGTCGAGGTTGGGAAATGAGCAGTTCTTC. It yields the protein CASSSSRLGNEQFF.

V is TRBV5-5 and J is TRBJ1-5; 9 bases are shared with TRBD1. V trimming: 5 bases; J trimming: 6 bases; junction bases outside the gene matches: 6. CDR3 length: 14 amino acids. Germline V CDR1 and CDR2: SGHKS, YYEKEE (reference sequence). The CDR3 is CASRLDRGSQPQHF. The CDR3 region has the DNA TGTGCCAGCAGACTCGACAGGGGGAGTCAGCCCCAGCATTTT.

The V gene is TRBV10-2, the J gene TRBJ2-1; 11 nucleotides line up with TRBD2. V trimming: 3 bases; J trimming: 10 bases; junction bases outside the gene matches: 2. The CDR3 is 13 residues long. Germline-derived CDR1 and CDR2 are WSHSY and SAAADI. Written as DNA, the CDR3 is TGCGCCAGCAGTGAACTAGCGGGAGTGGAGCAGTTCTTC. It yields the protein CASSELAGVEQFF.

The V call is TRBV6-5, the J call TRBJ1-1; D unresolved. The germline V and J ends were trimmed by 5 bases and 1 base, with 8 bases remaining between them. Germline loops: CDR1 MNHEY, CDR2 SVGAGI. The CDR3 runs to 13 residues. CDR3 in DNA: TGTGCCAGCAGTGAACGGACGAACACTGAAGCTTTCTTT. This gives the protein CASSERTNTEAFF.

The rearrangement uses TRBV19 and TRBJ1-5, with 9 nucleotides matching TRBD1. The V segment lost 3 bases and the J segment 7 bases; nucleotides outside the gene matches: 1. Germline lookup yields CDR1 LNHDA and CDR2 SQIVND (reference sequence). This CDR3 spans 13 amino acids. CDR3 protein: CASSMDRGQPQHF. As DNA, the CDR3 is TGTGCCAGTAGTATGGACAGGGGCCAGCCCCAGCATTTT.

V gene TRBV6-4 combines with J gene TRBJ2-5, with D perhaps matching TRBD1 or TRBD2 (6 bases each). Germline V gene lookup returns CDR1 MRHNA and CDR2 SNTAGT. V lost 8 bases, J lost 4 bases, and 35 bases lay in between. This CDR3 is built from 20 residues. CDR3 in amino acids: CASRLKGYTRAGKGGETQYF. The DNA of the CDR3 is TGTGCCAGCCGCTTAAAGGGGTACACTCGGGCCGGGAAGGGGGGAGAGACCCAGTACTTC.

This clone has just one count. This chain joins TRBV2 and TRBJ1-1; 7 positions agree with TRBD1. V dropped 6 bases and J dropped 3; count of bases not matched to a gene: 4. Germline V CDR1 and CDR2: SNHLY, FYNNEI. The CDR3 runs 13 residues. CDR3 nucleotides: TGTGCCAGCAGAGTAGACAGGGACACTGAAGCTTTCTTT. It translates to CASRVDRDTEAFF.

This rearrangement joins TRBV27 to TRBJ2-6, with D unclear. The CDR3 is made up of 15 amino acids. Germline V gene sequence: CDR1 MNHEY, CDR2 SMNVEV (reference sequence). V lost 5 bases, J lost 0 bases, and 8 bases lay in between. The CDR3 coding sequence is TGTGCCAGCAGTCCAGCTTACTCTGGGGCCAACGTCCTGACTTTC. It is translated as CASSPAYSGANVLTF.

The V gene is TRBV29-1, the J gene TRBJ1-1; no clear D. V was trimmed by 5 bases and J by 0 bases, leaving 13 bases between them. Per the germline V gene, CDR1 is SQVTM and CDR2 is ANQGSEA. The CDR3 runs 14 residues. The CDR3 DNA reads TGCAGCGTTCACTCTCCGGGGATGAACACTGAAGCTTTCTTT. It is translated as CSVHSPGMNTEAFF.

The gene calls are TRBV4-2 and TRBJ2-6; D is undetermined. The CDR3 runs to 16 residues. Deletions cut 0 bases from V and 0 bases from J, with 6 bases between. CDR1 is LGHNA and CDR2 is YNFKEQ in the germline V gene. CDR3 sequence (DNA): TGTGCCAGCAGCCAAGAGGGCAGCTCTGGGGCCAACGTCCTGACTTTC. Protein sequence: CASSQEGSSGANVLTF.

The chain combines TRBV2 with TRBJ1-2; D gene ambiguous. Between the trimmed V and J ends, which lost 7 bases and 0 bases, there was a span of 12 bases. This CDR3 is built from 14 residues. From germline, CDR1 is SNHLY and CDR2 FYNNEI. In nucleotides, the CDR3 is TGTGCCAGCAATGCTGTGTCTTCTAACTATGGCTACACCTTC. It yields the protein CASNAVSSNYGYTF.

This chain links TRBV18 with TRBJ2-5; maybe TRBD1 (7 bases). V was cut by 5 bases and J by 2 bases, with 9 bases left in between. Germline CDR1 reads KGHSH; CDR2 reads LQKENI. The CDR3 has 13 residues. CDR3 protein: CASSAGGQETQYF. The CDR3 DNA sequence: TGTGCCAGCTCAGCAGGGGGGCAAGAGACCCAGTACTTC.

This chain links TRBV29-1 with TRBJ2-5; D is possibly TRBD2 (5 bases). Trimming took 3 bases from V and 9 from J, leaving 11 bases between them. Germline V gene lookup returns CDR1 SQVTM and CDR2 ANQGSEA. The CDR3 extends over 11 amino acids. CDR3 sequence reads: CSVEREHSQYF. The DNA for the CDR3 is TGCAGCGTTGAGAGGGAGCACTCCCAGTACTTC.

This clone was recorded once. This chain joins TRBV28 and TRBJ2-7; 9 nucleotides match TRBD2. The germline V gene has CDR1 MDHEN and CDR2 SYDVKM. CDR3 length: 17 amino acids. Trimming at V came to 5 bases and at J to 3 bases, leaving 14 bases not matched to a gene. This CDR3 reads CASSPQASGMIYYEQYF. The CDR3 bases are TGTGCCAGCAGTCCGCAGGCTAGCGGGATGATCTACTACGAGCAGTACTTC.

DNA of the CDR3: TGTGCCAGCTCAAGCACAGATACGCAGTATTTT. Its translation is CASSSTDTQYF. The rearrangement joins TRBV18 to TRBJ2-3; D remains ambiguous. V gave up 5 bases and J gave up 0 bases, with 0 bases separating them. In germline, CDR1 is KGHSH, CDR2 LQKENI. This CDR3 is 11 amino acids long.

This rearrangement joins TRBV2 to TRBJ1-5; D not resolved. V lost 6 bases and J lost 5, with 11 bases in between. The CDR3 runs to 13 residues. Germline CDR1 SNHLY, CDR2 FYNNEI. The CDR3 DNA follows: TGTGCCAGCAGAATCAGGAGTTATCAGCCCCAGCATTTT. It yields the protein CASRIRSYQPQHF.

This chain connects TRBV10-3 to TRBJ2-7; D assignment may be TRBD1 or TRBD2 (6 bases each). V shed 10 bases and J shed 2 bases, with 18 bases lying between them. The CDR3 consists of 14 residues. Germline lookup yields CDR1 ENHRY and CDR2 SYGVKD. CDR3 residues: CASRIYREAYEQYF. In DNA, the CDR3 is TGTGCCAGCAGGATCTACAGGGAGGCCTACGAGCAGTACTTC.

The chain uses TRBV19 and TRBJ2-1; maybe TRBD2 (5 bases). The V end was cut by 6 bases, the J end by 3 bases, with 18 bases between. CDR3 size: 16 residues. Germline CDR1 and CDR2: LNHDA and SQIVND (reference sequence). The CDR3 is CASRGIGGSFYNEQFF. The CDR3 DNA sequence: TGTGCCAGTAGGGGAATCGGCGGGTCCTTCTACAATGAGCAGTTCTTC.

In this sample, this clone turned up a few times. The CDR3 DNA follows: TGTGCCAGCAGCTTGCTTAACATGGTGAACCTGAACACTGAAGCTTTCTTT. This codes for CASSLLNMVNLNTEAFF. The V call is TRBV5-8, the J call TRBJ1-1, with unresolved D. This CDR3 is 17 amino acids long. Trimming left V 1 base short and J 0 bases short, with 16 bases between. The V gene's germline CDR1 is SGHTS and CDR2 YDEGEE.